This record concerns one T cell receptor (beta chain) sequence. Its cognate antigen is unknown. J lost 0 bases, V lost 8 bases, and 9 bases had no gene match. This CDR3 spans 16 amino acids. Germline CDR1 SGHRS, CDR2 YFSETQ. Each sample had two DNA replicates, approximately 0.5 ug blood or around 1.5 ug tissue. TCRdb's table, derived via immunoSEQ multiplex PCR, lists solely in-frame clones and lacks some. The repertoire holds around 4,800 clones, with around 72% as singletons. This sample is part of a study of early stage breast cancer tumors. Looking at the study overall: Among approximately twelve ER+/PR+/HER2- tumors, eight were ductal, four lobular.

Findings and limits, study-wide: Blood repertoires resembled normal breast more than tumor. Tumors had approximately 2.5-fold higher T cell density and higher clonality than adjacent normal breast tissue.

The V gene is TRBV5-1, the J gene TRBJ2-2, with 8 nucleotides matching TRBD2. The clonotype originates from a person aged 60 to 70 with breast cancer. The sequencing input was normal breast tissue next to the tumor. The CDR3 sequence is CASHGRLATNTGELFF. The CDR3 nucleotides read TGCGCCAGTCATGGAAGACTAGCGACGAACACCGGGGAGCTGTTTTTT.